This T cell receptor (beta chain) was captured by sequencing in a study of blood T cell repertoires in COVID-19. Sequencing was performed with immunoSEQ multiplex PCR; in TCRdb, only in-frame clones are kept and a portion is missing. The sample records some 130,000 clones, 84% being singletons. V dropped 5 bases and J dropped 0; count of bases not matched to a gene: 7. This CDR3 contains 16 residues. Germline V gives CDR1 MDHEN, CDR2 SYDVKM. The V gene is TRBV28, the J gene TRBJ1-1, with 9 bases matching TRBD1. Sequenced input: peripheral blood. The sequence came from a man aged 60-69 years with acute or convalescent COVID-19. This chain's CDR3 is CASSSPGTGMNTEAFF. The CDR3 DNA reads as TGTGCCAGCAGTAGTCCCGGGACAGGGATGAACACTGAAGCTTTCTTT.